The 19 T cell receptor beta chains in this list originate from one sample, sequenced in a study of cytomegalovirus exposure and HLA in healthy donors. PCR primers comprised 60 Vbeta and 13 Jbeta primers. Sequencing used immunoSEQ multiplex PCR; TCRdb keeps in-frame clones, though not all of them. The repertoire holds about 110,000 clones, about 76% seen once, with around 5% in the top ten. Sequencing used PBMCs. The source is a man in his thirties or forties in good health and CMV-seropositive.

This sequence joins TRBV7-2 and TRBJ1-3; D is undetermined. Trimming removed 5 bases from V and 4 bases from J, with 15 bases in between. Germline assignment: CDR1 SGHTA and CDR2 FQGNSA. CDR3 length equals 15 residues. Written as DNA, the CDR3 is TGTGCCAGCAGCCCCCCCCGAGTTGTCGGAAACACCATATATTTT. This sequence encodes CASSPPRVVGNTIYF.

In its sample, this clone was seen a few times. The chain uses TRBV6-1 and TRBJ2-3; possible D gene TRBD1, 6 bases. CDR1 is MNHNS, CDR2 SASEGT, per germline. V was pared by 1 base and J by 1 base, with 9 bases between. This CDR3 spans 15 amino acids. The CDR3 protein is CASSEGQVGTDTQYF. CDR3 nucleotide sequence: TGTGCCAGCAGTGAAGGACAGGTGGGCACAGATACGCAGTATTTT.

The V gene is TRBV6-5, the J gene TRBJ2-7, with D possibly TRBD1 on 6 matching bases. This CDR3 has 14 residues. The V end lost 5 bases, the J end lost 5 bases, and 16 bases lay between the germline ends. In germline, CDR1 is MNHEY, CDR2 SVGAGI. The CDR3 DNA reads as TGTGCCAGCAGTGCAACAGGGCTAGCCAACGAGCAGTACTTC. Translation: CASSATGLANEQYF.

V usage is TRBV7-6 and J usage is TRBJ2-3; 7 nucleotides line up with TRBD2. This CDR3 is built from 15 residues. Germline V gene lookup returns CDR1 SGHVS and CDR2 FNYEAQ. Losses at the gene ends were 5 bases for V and 0 bases for J; bases not matched to a gene: 5. The CDR3 protein is CASSALAISTDTQYF. In DNA, the CDR3 is TGTGCCAGCAGCGCACTAGCGATAAGCACAGATACGCAGTATTTT.

This clone came up once. The same CDR3 can be traced to other DNA sequences in this sample. CDR3 region: CASSPRDSYEQYF. CDR3 in DNA: TGCGCCAGCAGCCCAAGGGACAGCTACGAGCAGTACTTC. The chain has TRBV5-1 and TRBJ2-7; 7 bases align to TRBD1. With 4 bases clipped from V and 3 bases from J, the junction kept 4 bases outside the gene matches. The germline V gene encodes CDR1 SGHRS and CDR2 YFSETQ. The CDR3 is 13 amino acids. Full variable domain (outside the CDR3, taken from reference TRBV5-1 and TRBJ2-7): KAGVTQTPRYLIKTRGQQVTLSCSPISGHRSVSWYQQTPGQGLQFLFEYFSETQRNKGNFPGRFSGRQFSNSRSEMNVSTLELGDSALYLCASSPRDSYEQYFGPGTRLTVT.

The chain links TRBV4-3 to TRBJ1-1, with D uncertain. Germline assignment: CDR1 LGHNA and CDR2 YSLEER. V was trimmed by 1 base and J by 1 base, leaving 7 bases between them. The CDR3 totals 14 residues. The CDR3 DNA is TGCGCCAGCAGCCAAGTACACACGAACACTGAAGCTTTCTTT. Its translation is CASSQVHTNTEAFF.

The chain recombines TRBV10-2 with TRBJ1-1, with D tentatively TRBD1 (6 bases). Germline CDR1 WSHSY, CDR2 SAAADI. The CDR3 consists of 17 residues. Trimming shortened V by 4 bases and J by 0 bases, and 18 bases separated the two germline ends. The CDR3 sequence: CASSGRGGARVNTEAFF. The CDR3 bases are TGCGCCAGCAGTGGGCGGGGGGGGGCCCGAGTGAACACTGAAGCTTTCTTT.

This clone was seen just once. The CDR3 region is CASSMSPDRGVSQPQHF. The CDR3 coding sequence is TGTGCCAGTAGTATGAGCCCTGACAGGGGGGTGTCTCAGCCCCAGCATTTT. The chain combines TRBV19 with TRBJ1-5, with 9 positions matching TRBD1. The CDR3 sequence is 17 residues long. Looked up from germline, CDR1 is LNHDA and CDR2 is SQIVND (reference sequence). V lost 3 bases, J lost 6 bases, and 12 bases stayed unmatched.

Regarding this clone: At one end the junction does not follow the germline gene, possibly because of a read error. This sequence joins TRBV10-3 and TRBJ1-2, with D hard to call. The CDR3 totals 14 residues. Per the germline V gene, CDR1 is ENHRY and CDR2 is SYGVKD. DNA for the CDR3: TGTGCCATCAGTGATCCGGGGAGAGGCTATCGCTACACCTTC. Translating it yields CAISDPGRGYRYTF.

This rearrangement joins TRBV18 to TRBJ2-3; 8 positions agree with TRBD1. V gave up 5 bases and J gave up 6 bases; unmatched junction bases: 10. CDR3 length: 15 residues. Germline CDR1 is KGHSH and CDR2 is LQKENI. This CDR3 reads CASSAGQGGADTQYF. The CDR3 nucleotides read TGTGCCAGCTCAGCCGGACAGGGTGGAGCGGATACGCAGTATTTT. Using reference TRBV18 and TRBJ2-3 for the parts outside the CDR3, the full variable domain is NAGVMQNPRHLVRRRGQEARLRCSPMKGHSHVYWYRQLPEEGLKFMVYLQKENIIDESGMPKERFSAEFPKEGPSILRIQQVVRGDSAAYFCASSAGQGGADTQYFGPGTRLTVL.

The chain links TRBV28 to TRBJ2-3; 10 bases are shared with TRBD2. J lost 0 bases, V lost 5 bases, and 8 bases had no gene match. CDR3 size: 17 residues. Per the germline V gene, CDR1 is MDHEN and CDR2 is SYDVKM. The CDR3 coding sequence is TGTGCCAGCAGTGTTCTAGCGGGGGATCCTAGCACAGATACGCAGTATTTT. This sequence encodes CASSVLAGDPSTDTQYF.

The chain employs TRBV19 and TRBJ1-6, with 9 bases aligning to TRBD1. This CDR3 is built from 15 residues. The germline CDR1 and CDR2 sequences are LNHDA and SQIVND (reference sequence). Trimming removed 5 bases from V and 11 bases from J; junction bases left unmatched: 10. DNA for the CDR3: TGTGCCAGTAGTTTGCCGGGACAGGGAATGCCACCCCTCCACTTT. Protein product: CASSLPGQGMPPLHF.

The chain links TRBV18 to TRBJ2-1; 7 nucleotides align to TRBD1. This CDR3 has 18 residues. CDR1 and CDR2 (germline): KGHSH, LQKENI. V lost 2 bases to trimming and J lost 2 bases; unmatched junction nucleotides: 12. The chain's CDR3 is CASSPKGAPRGPYNEQFF. The CDR3 bases are TGTGCCAGCTCACCAAAGGGGGCGCCCAGGGGCCCCTACAATGAGCAGTTCTTC.

This rearrangement joins TRBV6-6 to TRBJ2-1, with TRBD2 identical over 7 bases. The CDR3 covers 15 residues. V gave up 5 bases and J gave up 2 bases; unmatched junction bases: 6. Germline CDR1 MNHNY, CDR2 SVGAGI (reference sequence). CDR3 residues: CASSRIAGAYNEQFF. The DNA for the CDR3 is TGTGCCAGCAGTCGCATCGCGGGGGCCTACAATGAGCAGTTCTTC.

This clone was recorded a few times. This sequence joins TRBV6-1 and TRBJ1-2; TRBD1 matches at 9 bases. Germline trimming cut 5 bases from V and 4 bases from J; bases unmatched to any gene: 8. CDR1 and CDR2 from the germline V gene are MNHNS and SASEGT. The CDR3 totals 15 residues. The CDR3 sequence is CASSINRGRGYGYTF. Here the CDR3 DNA reads TGTGCCAGCAGTATTAACAGGGGGCGCGGCTATGGCTACACCTTC.

The chain employs TRBV7-9 and TRBJ2-7, with D uncertain. Germline loops: CDR1 SEHNR, CDR2 FQNEAQ (reference sequence). V dropped 4 bases and J dropped 0 bases, with 16 bases sitting between them. The CDR3 sequence is 16 residues long. As DNA, the CDR3 is TGTGCCAGCAGCTCTCTCCCCGACTCCGGCTCCTACGAGCAGTACTTC. It codes for CASSSLPDSGSYEQYF.

The chain employs TRBV6-6 and TRBJ1-6; 8 bases map to TRBD1. The V gene's germline CDR1 is MNHNY and CDR2 SVGAGI (reference sequence). The V and J ends lost 4 bases and 5 bases, in that order; junction bases with no gene match: 1. The CDR3 extends over 14 amino acids. This CDR3 is CASSLGQDNSPLHF. For the CDR3, the DNA is TGTGCCAGCAGTTTGGGACAGGATAATTCACCCCTCCACTTT.

V usage is TRBV30 and J usage is TRBJ2-2; no definite D call. Germline V gene sequence: CDR1 GTSNPN, CDR2 SVGIG (reference sequence). The CDR3 has 13 residues. V lost 2 bases and J lost 6, with 10 bases in between. The CDR3 nucleotides read TGTGCCTGGAGTAGGCGGTCGGCCGGGGAGCTGTTTTTT. Protein: CAWSRRSAGELFF.

CDR3 sequence (DNA): TGTGCCAGCAGTTACTCGAGGGGGCGTCAGGATGAGCAGTTCTTC. Encoded protein: CASSYSRGRQDEQFF. This chain joins TRBV6-6 and TRBJ2-1, with 7 bases lining up with TRBD1. This CDR3 region has 15 residues. V shed 0 bases, J shed 8 bases, and the junction held 7 bases outside the gene matches. The germline V gene encodes CDR1 MNHNY and CDR2 SVGAGI (reference sequence).